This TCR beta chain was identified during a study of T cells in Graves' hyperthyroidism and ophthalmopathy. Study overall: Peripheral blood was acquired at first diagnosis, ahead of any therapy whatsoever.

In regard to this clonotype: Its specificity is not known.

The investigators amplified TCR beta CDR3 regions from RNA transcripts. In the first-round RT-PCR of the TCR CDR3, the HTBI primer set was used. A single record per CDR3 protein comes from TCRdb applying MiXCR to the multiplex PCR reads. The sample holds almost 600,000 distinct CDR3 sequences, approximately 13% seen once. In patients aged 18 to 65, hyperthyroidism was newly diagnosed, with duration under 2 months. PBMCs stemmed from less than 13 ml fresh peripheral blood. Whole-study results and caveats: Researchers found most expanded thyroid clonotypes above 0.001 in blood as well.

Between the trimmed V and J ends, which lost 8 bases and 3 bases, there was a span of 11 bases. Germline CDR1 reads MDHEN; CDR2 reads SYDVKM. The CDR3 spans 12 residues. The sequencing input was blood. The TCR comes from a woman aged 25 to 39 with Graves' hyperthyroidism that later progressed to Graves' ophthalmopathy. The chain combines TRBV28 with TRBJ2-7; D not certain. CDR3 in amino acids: CASGGHLYEQYF. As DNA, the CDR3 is TGTGCCAGCGGTGGGCACCTCTACGAGCAGTACTTC.